This record concerns one T cell receptor beta chain sequence. Its specificity is not known. This CDR3 comprises 13 residues. The authors made the TRB cDNA libraries by 5' RACE using UMI labels. TCRdb re-called the 5' RACE reads, yielding one record per CDR3 amino acid sequence without DNA. The repertoire shows about 130,000 distinct CDR3 sequences; the top ten hold around 0.54%. The data belong to a study of CXCR3-negative and CXCR3-positive naive CD8 T cells. Broader study findings: Naive CXCR3-positive cells had TRB CDR3s more hydrophobic than those of CXCR3-negative naive cells.

The receptor was isolated from a human donor in good health. Some clones in this sample may be carry-over from other donors' samples. The chain combines TRBV12-3 or TRBV12-4 with TRBJ1-1; TCRdb selects TRBD1, and the lack of DNA leaves this call unchecked. Source material: naive CXCR3+ CD8+ T cells from blood. Subset specified: CD45RO-CCR7+CD27+CD95- naive CD8+ T cells expressing CXCR3 (TNR3+). This CDR3 is CASSLGTATEAFF.